The following is a T cell receptor (beta chain) sequence with its context. Its target is not known. V lost 4 bases, J lost 3 bases, and 8 bases stayed unmatched. The length of the CDR3 is 16 residues. CDR1 and CDR2 (germline): MNHEY, SVGAGI. Primers: 60 Vbeta forward and 13 Jbeta reverse. The data were produced by immunoSEQ multiplex PCR, yet TCRdb's version contains in-frame clones alone and is incomplete. The sample contains roughly 150,000 clones, over 75% of which appear only once. These data belong to a study of cytomegalovirus exposure and HLA in healthy donors. Study-wide results and caveats: TCR beta sequences reportedly predicted most subjects' HLA-A and HLA-B alleles accurately. As a later analysis revealed, the rate of TCR association differed by HLA locus, with DRB1 most and HLA-C fewest. TCR beta chain V- and J-gene trimming was linked, in a later analysis, to a missense variant in DCLRE1C.

Sample: PBMCs. J is TRBJ2-3 and V is TRBV6-5, with 9 bases fitting TRBD1. This sequence was found in a male donor in good health and CMV-seronegative. In DNA form, the CDR3 reads TGTGCCAGCAGTTCGAAACAGGGGGCGAGGACAGATACGCAGTATTTT. Residues: CASSSKQGARTDTQYF.